This T cell receptor (beta chain) was sequenced in a study of T cell repertoires in cytomegalovirus infection (dated by TCRdb to between 2018 and 2021). General notes on the study: Alongside well-studied HLA-B-restricted epitopes, the peptide stimulations were aimed at recently identified HLA-C-restricted CMV epitopes, whose presentation resists viral immunomodulation. The HLA type of each donor mattered for the analysis, because public TCR beta signatures pointed to carriage of CMV infection along with the matching HLA type. Paper-wide results and their limitations: Cumulative frequency of public TCR beta family members discriminated carriers of CMV infection plus the relevant HLA type in this cohort and an independent roughly 330-donor cohort. The ex vivo response was dominated by HLA-C-restricted CMV-specific TCR beta clonotypes, which also provided the single most frequent clonotype in two of eight donors.

V and J are trimmed by 2 bases and 0 bases, and the gene matches miss 11 bases of the junction. The cysteine opens and the phenylalanine closes a CDR3 of 18 amino acids. Of all the DNA, just the CDR3 is kept, 54 bases in frame from base 1. From a lookup of the germline V gene, CDR1 and CDR2 are SGHTA and FQGNSA. This specimen's treatment or condition label, interpreted: in vitro stimulation with specific CMV peptide epitopes to enrich CMV-specific T cells. Instrument used: Illumina HiSeq 1500. TCRdb ran its own pipeline on the public reads, namely fastp trimming at Q25 and MiXCR clone calling, and kept in-frame beta chains. Merged by CDR3 protein, the rows form single entries marked with the most common genes and DNA. A total of under 200,000 distinct CDR3 sequences appear in this sample, less than 25% of them only once. The ten largest account for roughly 25% of the sample. Turning to this clonotype: Its target antigen remains unknown. Nothing much larger sits one base from this clone, and base qualities are not available.

The chain is assembled from TRBV7-2 and TRBJ2-3; 7 bases in between match TRBD1. The TCR originated in a human donor in good health (CMV status not recorded). Some clones in this sample may be carry-over from other donors' samples. Specimen: CD8+ T cells from cultured PBMCs, collected from culture after CMV antigen stimulation. CDR3 loop: CASSLNRGLDSSTDTQYF. Read as DNA, the sequence is TGTGCCAGCAGCTTAAACAGGGGCCTCGACTCTAGCACAGATACGCAGTATTTT. The CDR3 plus the reference TRBV7-2 and TRBJ2-3 genes for the other parts give the full variable domain: GAGVSQSPSNKVTEKGKDVELRCDPISGHTALYWYRQSLGQGLEFLIYFQGNSAPDKSGLPSDRFSAERTGGSVSTLTIQRTQQEDSAVYLCASSLNRGLDSSTDTQYFGPGTRLTVL.